These 32 T cell receptor beta chains share one sample of origin, sequenced in a study of shared clonotypes between healthy human individuals. Assay: immunoSEQ multiplex PCR; the TCRdb copy retains only in-frame clones and omits some. This table has 150,000 to 200,000 clones, about 93% appearing once. The specimen was naive CD4+ T cells sorted from blood. Subset given: CD45RA+ positively selected. These receptors originate from a woman under 40 in good health.

CDR3 amino acids: CASSSGPDRRGEQYF. The DNA for the CDR3 is TGTGCCAGCAGCTCTGGGCCCGACAGGCGTGGCGAGCAGTACTTC. V and J are TRBV7-2 and TRBJ2-5; possibly TRBD1 for D (6 bases). The J call may be faulty, since TRBJ2-7 better matches the DNA end. This CDR3 has 15 amino acids. CDR1 and CDR2 from the germline V gene are SGHTA and FQGNSA.

The chain links TRBV6-5 to TRBJ2-7; 8 bases line up with TRBD1. Germline CDR1 is MNHEY and CDR2 is SVGAGI. There are 16 residues in the CDR3. J lost 4 bases, V lost 2 bases, and 10 bases had no gene match. CDR3 coding DNA: TGTGCCAGCAGTTACACCCCCGACAGGGGTCGGTACGAGCAGTACTTC. Translating it yields CASSYTPDRGRYEQYF.

The chain combines TRBV19 with TRBJ1-1; D gene unclear. CDR3 size: 12 residues. Germline CDR1 LNHDA, CDR2 SQIVND (reference sequence). The V and J ends lost 4 bases and 4 bases respectively, with 7 bases between them. The CDR3 protein is CASSTVVTEAFF. CDR3 bases: TGTGCCAGTAGTACGGTAGTCACTGAAGCTTTCTTT.

This chain links TRBV7-8 with TRBJ2-7; a possible D gene is TRBD2 (5 bases). The CDR3 spans 15 residues. Deletions cut 5 bases from V and 2 bases from J, with 16 bases between. Germline CDR1 and CDR2: SGHVS and FQNEAQ. The CDR3 DNA reads TGTGCCAGCAGCGATAGAAGAGGAGGCCCCTACGAGCAGTACTTC. Its protein product is CASSDRRGGPYEQYF.

This sequence joins TRBV27 and TRBJ2-7; D is unclear. The V end was cut by 2 bases, the J end by 4 bases, with 18 bases between. The CDR3 runs 16 residues. The germline CDR1 and CDR2 sequences are MNHEY and SMNVEV (reference sequence). Here the CDR3 DNA reads TGTGCCAGCAGTTTAGACCGCCCGGACCGAGCTTACGAGCAGTACTTC. Translated, it gives CASSLDRPDRAYEQYF.

V and J are TRBV15 and TRBJ1-5; D unresolved. Germline V gene data show CDR1 as LNHNV and CDR2 as YYDKDF (reference sequence). The CDR3 sequence is 15 residues long. The V end lost 1 base, the J end lost 0 bases, and 7 bases lay between the germline ends. Here the CDR3 DNA reads TGTGCCACCAGCAGAGTAGAGGGTAGCAATCAGCCCCAGCATTTT. Protein sequence: CATSRVEGSNQPQHF. The entire variable domain, with the rest obtained from reference TRBV15 and TRBJ1-5, is as follows: DAMVIQNPRYQVTQFGKPVTLSCSQTLNHNVMYWYQQKSSQAPKLLFHYYDKDFNNEADTPDNFQSRRPNTSFCFLDIRSPGLGDTAMYLCATSRVEGSNQPQHFGDGTRLSIL.

The V and J genes are TRBV5-1 and TRBJ2-7; 8 bases align to TRBD1. This CDR3 region has 15 residues. Germline lookup yields CDR1 SGHRS and CDR2 YFSETQ. The V gene end was trimmed by 8 bases and the J gene end by 3 bases; junction bases not matched to a gene: 13. This chain's CDR3 is CASSRTGQKNYEQYF. The DNA for the CDR3 is TGCGCCAGTTCTAGGACAGGGCAGAAGAACTACGAGCAGTACTTC. Using reference TRBV5-1 and TRBJ2-7 for the parts outside the CDR3, the full variable domain is KAGVTQTPRYLIKTRGQQVTLSCSPISGHRSVSWYQQTPGQGLQFLFEYFSETQRNKGNFPGRFSGRQFSNSRSEMNVSTLELGDSALYLCASSRTGQKNYEQYFGPGTRLTVT.

The chain employs TRBV13 and TRBJ2-6; TRBD1 matches at 8 bases. CDR1 PRHDT and CDR2 FYEKMQ come from the germline V gene (reference sequence). V was clipped by 0 bases and J by 4 bases; unmatched bases: 8. The CDR3 is 18 amino acids. CDR3 sequence reads: CASSLGGRGPGGANVLTF. DNA for the CDR3: TGTGCCAGCAGCTTAGGGGGCAGGGGGCCCGGAGGGGCCAACGTCCTGACTTTC.

V is TRBV10-3 and J is TRBJ2-7, with D perhaps TRBD1 (5 bases). This CDR3 is built from 14 residues. The ends were cut back, 0 bases at V and 5 bases at J, with 11 bases in the middle. Germline CDR1 and CDR2: ENHRY and SYGVKD. CDR3 nucleotides: TGTGCCATCAGTGAGTCGGTCCAGGGCGACGAGCAGTACTTC. It yields the protein CAISESVQGDEQYF.

This clone has a single count. This chain uses TRBV10-3 with TRBJ2-5; 10 nucleotides match TRBD1. The J call is in doubt because the DNA end fits TRBJ2-7 better. The CDR3 runs to 14 residues. The germline V gene has CDR1 ENHRY and CDR2 SYGVKD. DNA of the CDR3: TGTGCCATCAGTGGGGGACAGGGGACCTACGAGCAGTACTTC. Its translation is CAISGGQGTYEQYF.

The chain joins TRBV2 to TRBJ1-5; the D is unclear. CDR3 length equals 12 residues. Looked up from germline, CDR1 is SNHLY and CDR2 is FYNNEI. The V end lost 0 bases, the J end lost 8 bases, and 5 bases lay between the germline ends. CDR3: CASSEAREPQHF. In DNA form, the CDR3 reads TGTGCCAGCAGTGAAGCGAGGGAGCCCCAGCATTTT.

The chain combines TRBV28 with TRBJ2-7; 9 nucleotides match TRBD1. CDR3 length: 13 residues. Trimming at V came to 8 bases and at J to 3 bases, leaving 5 bases not matched to a gene. The germline CDR1 and CDR2 sequences are MDHEN and SYDVKM. CDR3 DNA: TGTGCCAGCTGTACAGGGGGCAACTACGAGCAGTACTTC. Translated, it gives CASCTGGNYEQYF.

The rearrangement joins TRBV5-1 to TRBJ2-5; 14 nucleotides align to TRBD2. CDR3 size: 14 residues. Trimming at V came to 3 bases and at J to 5 bases, leaving 0 bases not matched to a gene. Germline V gene lookup returns CDR1 SGHRS and CDR2 YFSETQ. CDR3 nucleotides: TGCGCCAGCAGCTGGACTAGCGGGAGGGAGACCCAGTACTTC. Translated: CASSWTSGRETQYF.

The J gene is TRBJ1-1, the V gene TRBV11-3, with D possibly matching TRBD1 (5 bases). This CDR3 is 14 amino acids long. The germline V gene has CDR1 SGHNT and CDR2 YENEEA. Between the trimmed V and J ends, which lost 1 base and 1 base, there was a span of 7 bases. CDR3 coding DNA: TGTGCCAGCAGCTTAGGGGGCAAGAACACTGAAGCTTTCTTT. Translated: CASSLGGKNTEAFF.

This chain connects TRBV6-5 to TRBJ1-1; TRBD1 matches at 7 bases. CDR1 MNHEY and CDR2 SVGAGI come from the germline V gene. V gave up 2 bases and J gave up 5 bases; unmatched junction bases: 5. The CDR3 contains 14 residues. The CDR3 DNA follows: TGTGCCAGCAGTTACGACAGGGTAGGAACTGAAGCTTTCTTT. It is translated as CASSYDRVGTEAFF.

This sequence joins TRBV18 and TRBJ1-2; TRBD1 aligns across 9 bases. From germline, CDR1 is KGHSH and CDR2 LQKENI. This CDR3 region has 15 residues. Trimming removed 2 bases from V and 4 bases from J; junction bases left unmatched: 5. CDR3 amino acids: CASSPSGQGPYGYTF. The CDR3, as DNA: TGTGCCAGCTCACCATCGGGACAGGGCCCCTATGGCTACACCTTC.

The chain is built from TRBV28 and TRBJ1-5; D gene ambiguous. Germline V CDR1 and CDR2: MDHEN, SYDVKM. V shed 5 bases and J shed 11 bases, with 13 bases lying between them. The CDR3 totals 12 residues. The CDR3 region has the DNA TGTGCCAGCAGTACGGCTGCAGGAGCCCAGCATTTT. This gives the protein CASSTAAGAQHF.

The CDR3 spells CASRSESYEQYF. The CDR3 DNA is TGTGCCAGCAGATCCGAATCCTACGAGCAGTACTTC. This chain uses TRBV6-6 with TRBJ2-7; no reliable D call. The V gene's germline CDR1 is MNHNY and CDR2 SVGAGI (reference sequence). This CDR3 region has 12 residues. Trimming took 6 bases from V and 1 from J, leaving 7 bases between them.

The chain employs TRBV19 and TRBJ2-2; 8 nucleotides line up with TRBD1. Trimming removed 6 bases from V and 3 bases from J; junction bases left unmatched: 9. Germline CDR1 reads LNHDA; CDR2 reads SQIVND (reference sequence). This CDR3 region has 16 residues. In nucleotides, the CDR3 is TGTGCCAGTAGCCGAAGTCAGGGGGCTGACACCGGGGAGCTGTTTTTT. It specifies CASSRSQGADTGELFF. The full variable domain, its missing parts supplied by reference TRBV19 and TRBJ2-2, is DGGITQSPKYLFRKEGQNVTLSCEQNLNHDAMYWYRQDPGQGLRLIYYSQIVNDFQKGDIAEGYSVSREKKESFPLTVTSAQKNPTAFYLCASSRSQGADTGELFFGEGSRLTVL.

Here the CDR3 reads CASSRQRANYGYTF. In DNA form, the CDR3 reads TGTGCCAGCAGCCGACAGAGAGCTAACTATGGCTACACCTTC. V usage is TRBV27 and J usage is TRBJ1-2; a possible D gene is TRBD1 (5 bases). Trimming stripped 6 bases from V and 0 bases from J, with 11 bases between. This CDR3 contains 14 residues. The V gene's germline CDR1 is MNHEY and CDR2 SMNVEV (reference sequence).

The J gene is TRBJ1-2, the V gene TRBV7-8, with a tentative D call TRBD1 (6 bases). From germline, CDR1 is SGHVS and CDR2 FQNEAQ. The CDR3 loop spans 13 amino acids. V dropped 1 base and J dropped 7 bases, with 10 bases sitting between them. CDR3 residues: CASSLGGRVGYTF. The CDR3 DNA follows: TGTGCCAGCAGCTTAGGGGGGCGGGTTGGCTACACCTTC. Looking up the rest from reference TRBV7-8 and TRBJ1-2 gives the full variable domain: GAGVSQSPRYKVAKRGQDVALRCDPISGHVSLFWYQQALGQGPEFLTYFQNEAQLDKSGLPSDRFFAERPEGSVSTLKIQRTQQEDSAVYLCASSLGGRVGYTFGSGTRLTVV.

This chain links TRBV28 with TRBJ2-6; 10 bases match TRBD1. Germline-derived CDR1 and CDR2 are MDHEN and SYDVKM. J gave up 0 bases and V 6 bases, and 5 bases lay outside the gene matches. The CDR3 has 17 residues. The CDR3 coding sequence is TGTGCCAGCAGCCCCGGGACAGGGGACTCTGGGGCCAACGTCCTGACTTTC. Translation: CASSPGTGDSGANVLTF.

V usage is TRBV18 and J usage is TRBJ2-5; no reliable D call. The tail of the sequence fits TRBJ2-7 better, so the J call may be wrong. CDR3 length: 14 residues. Germline values: CDR1 KGHSH, CDR2 LQKENI. CDR3 in amino acids: CASSPRRANYEQYF. The CDR3 DNA sequence: TGTGCCAGCTCACCACGACGGGCTAACTACGAGCAGTACTTC.

The chain couples TRBV2 to TRBJ1-3; possible D gene TRBD1, 6 bases. This CDR3 spans 15 amino acids. The V end lost 7 bases, the J end lost 4 bases, and 17 bases lay between the germline ends. Germline V gives CDR1 SNHLY, CDR2 FYNNEI. The DNA of the CDR3 is TGTGCCAGCACCCGCTTTGGGGGCGCAGGAAACACCATATATTTT. It is translated as CASTRFGGAGNTIYF.

CDR3: CASSARQGQGVYGYTF. The CDR3 nucleotides are TGTGCCAGCAGCGCCCGCCAGGGACAGGGGGTCTATGGCTACACCTTC. J is TRBJ1-2 and V is TRBV9, with TRBD1 identical over 11 bases. The germline gives CDR1 SGDLS, CDR2 YYNGEE. The CDR3 sequence is 16 residues long. Unmatched junction bases numbered 8, after V lost 3 bases and J lost 4 bases.

The chain joins TRBV28 to TRBJ2-7; D possibly uses TRBD1 or TRBD2 (7 bases each). The germline V and J ends were trimmed by 6 bases and 3 bases, with 24 bases remaining between them. The CDR3 totals 17 residues. The germline gives CDR1 MDHEN, CDR2 SYDVKM. The CDR3 region has the DNA TGTGCCAGCAGCCCTAGCGGAGACAGGGCGAGGAACTACGAGCAGTACTTC. This gives the protein CASSPSGDRARNYEQYF.

A note on this clone: At one end the junction does not follow the germline gene, possibly because of a read error. J is TRBJ1-1 and V is TRBV7-9, with a weak D call TRBD1 (5 bases). Germline V gene lookup returns CDR1 SEHNR and CDR2 FQNEAQ (reference sequence). There are 12 residues in the CDR3. CDR3 sequence: CASSLVGREGTF. DNA for the CDR3: TGTGCCAGCAGCTTAGTGGGCAGGGAAGGGACCTTT.

V gene TRBV11-2 combines with J gene TRBJ2-5; tentative D call: TRBD2 (5 bases). Germline loops: CDR1 SGHAT, CDR2 FQNNGV. V was cut by 1 base and J by 2 bases, with 20 bases left in between. The CDR3 covers 18 residues. CDR3: CASSLVSLWEWGQETQYF. CDR3 nucleotide sequence: TGTGCCAGCAGCTTAGTTTCTTTGTGGGAGTGGGGACAAGAGACCCAGTACTTC.

The V gene is TRBV7-8, the J gene TRBJ2-7; D is perhaps TRBD2 (6 bases). The V gene's germline CDR1 is SGHVS and CDR2 FQNEAQ. The length of the CDR3 is 14 residues. V was pared by 5 bases and J by 1 base, with 12 bases between. The chain's CDR3 is CASSIRRGSYEQYF. The CDR3, as DNA: TGTGCCAGCAGCATACGCCGGGGGTCCTACGAGCAGTACTTC.

The chain combines TRBV27 with TRBJ2-5, with 7 bases identical to TRBD2. The J call may be faulty, since TRBJ2-7 better matches the DNA end. The CDR3 length is 15 residues. Germline V CDR1 and CDR2: MNHEY, SMNVEV (reference sequence). The CDR3 region is CASSFKRGNSYEQYF. CDR3 DNA: TGTGCCAGCAGTTTCAAGCGGGGAAACTCCTACGAGCAGTACTTC.

The chain combines TRBV29-1 with TRBJ1-1, with 7 bases fitting TRBD1. CDR3 length equals 13 residues. Germline V gene lookup returns CDR1 SQVTM and CDR2 ANQGSEA. V dropped 7 bases and J dropped 2; count of bases not matched to a gene: 7. CDR3 sequence: CSGLTGPNTEAFF. In nucleotides, the CDR3 is TGCAGCGGCTTGACAGGGCCCAACACTGAAGCTTTCTTT.

The chain couples TRBV19 to TRBJ1-2; D call uncertain. The CDR3 has 13 amino acids. Germline V lookup: CDR1 LNHDA, CDR2 SQIVND (reference sequence). Between the trimmed V and J ends, which lost 5 bases and 2 bases, there was a span of 9 bases. CDR3 DNA: TGTGCCAGTAGTGTCACTGCAAACTATGGCTACACCTTC. Translating gives CASSVTANYGYTF.